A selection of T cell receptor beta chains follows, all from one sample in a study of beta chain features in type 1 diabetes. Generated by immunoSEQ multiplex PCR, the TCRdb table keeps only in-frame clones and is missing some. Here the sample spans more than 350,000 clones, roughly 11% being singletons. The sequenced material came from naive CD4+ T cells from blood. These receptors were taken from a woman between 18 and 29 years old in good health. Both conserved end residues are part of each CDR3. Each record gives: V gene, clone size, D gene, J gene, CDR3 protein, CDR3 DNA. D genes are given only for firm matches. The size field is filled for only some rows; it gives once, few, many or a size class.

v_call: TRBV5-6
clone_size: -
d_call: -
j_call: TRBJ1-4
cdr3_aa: CASSLAPRSRLFF
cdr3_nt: TGTGCCAGCAGCTTGGCCCCGCGTTCTCGGCTGTTTTTT

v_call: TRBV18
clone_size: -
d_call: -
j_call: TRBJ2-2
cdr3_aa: CASSFSGLNTGELFF
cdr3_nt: TGTGCCAGCTCATTCAGCGGACTGAACACCGGGGAGCTGTTTTTT

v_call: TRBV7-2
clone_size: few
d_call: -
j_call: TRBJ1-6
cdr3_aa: CASSLTVNSPLHF
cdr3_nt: TGTGCCAGCAGTTTGACAGTTAATTCACCCCTCCACTTT

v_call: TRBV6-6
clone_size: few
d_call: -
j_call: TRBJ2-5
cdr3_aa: CASANQETQYF
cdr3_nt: TGTGCCAGCGCGAACCAAGAGACCCAGTACTTC

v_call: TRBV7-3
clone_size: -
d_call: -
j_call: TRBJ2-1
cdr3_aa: CASSLTVNNEQFF
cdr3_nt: TGTGCCAGCAGCTTAACTGTAAACAATGAGCAGTTCTTC

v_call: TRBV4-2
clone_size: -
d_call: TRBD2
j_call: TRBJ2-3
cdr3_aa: CASSQDPGGRAADTQYF
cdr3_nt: TGTGCCAGCAGCCAAGATCCCGGCGGGAGGGCCGCAGATACGCAGTATTTT

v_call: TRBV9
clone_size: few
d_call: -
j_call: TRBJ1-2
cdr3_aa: CASSVGSGYYGYTF
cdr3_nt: TGTGCCAGCAGCGTGGGAAGCGGCTATTATGGCTACACCTTC

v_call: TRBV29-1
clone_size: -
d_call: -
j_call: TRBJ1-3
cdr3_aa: CSVAHSGNTIYF
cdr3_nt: TGCAGCGTTGCCCACTCTGGAAACACCATATATTTT

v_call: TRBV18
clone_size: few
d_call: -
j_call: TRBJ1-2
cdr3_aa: CASSPPVTGRKTNYGYTF
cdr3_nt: TGTGCCAGCTCACCACCGGTAACAGGGAGAAAAACTAACTATGGCTACACCTTC

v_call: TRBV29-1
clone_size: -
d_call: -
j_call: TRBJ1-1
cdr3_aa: CSGADEPQAFF
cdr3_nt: TGCAGCGGGGCTGACGAACCACAAGCTTTCTTT

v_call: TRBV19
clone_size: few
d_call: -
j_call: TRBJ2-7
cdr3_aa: CASSHGRLSSYEQYF
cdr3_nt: TGTGCCAGTAGCCACGGACGTCTCTCATCATACGAGCAGTACTTC

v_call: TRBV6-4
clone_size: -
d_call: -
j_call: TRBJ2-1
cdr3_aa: CASSTGPQLGYEQFF
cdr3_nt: TGTGCCAGCAGTACGGGGCCCCAGTTGGGCTATGAGCAGTTCTTC

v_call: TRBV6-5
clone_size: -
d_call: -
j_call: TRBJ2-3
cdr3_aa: CASSYPAGRGWDTQYF
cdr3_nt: TGTGCCAGCAGTTACCCCGCGGGGCGGGGCTGGGATACGCAGTATTTT

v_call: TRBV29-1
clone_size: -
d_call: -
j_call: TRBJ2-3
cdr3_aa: CSVYPSTDTQYF
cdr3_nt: TGCAGCGTTTATCCGAGCACAGATACGCAGTATTTT

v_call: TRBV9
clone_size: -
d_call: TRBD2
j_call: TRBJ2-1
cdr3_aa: CASSPRLGLAGANEQFF
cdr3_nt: TGTGCCAGCAGCCCACGACTGGGACTAGCGGGAGCCAATGAGCAGTTCTTC

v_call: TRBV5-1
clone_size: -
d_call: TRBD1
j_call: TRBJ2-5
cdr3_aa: CASSPGQGALETQYF
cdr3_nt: TGCGCCAGCAGCCCGGGACAGGGAGCTTTGGAGACCCAGTACTTC

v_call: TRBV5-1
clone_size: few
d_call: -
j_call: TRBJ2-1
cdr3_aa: CASSVRSGTFNEQFF
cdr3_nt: TGCGCCAGCAGCGTTCGATCCGGGACTTTCAATGAGCAGTTCTTC

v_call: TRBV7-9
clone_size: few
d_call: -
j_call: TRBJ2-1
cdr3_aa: CASSPGHLEQFF
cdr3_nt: TGTGCCAGCAGCCCGGGACACCTTGAGCAGTTCTTC

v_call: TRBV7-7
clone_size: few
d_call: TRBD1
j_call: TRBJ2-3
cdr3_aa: CASSVGTGSGVRDTQYF
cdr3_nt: TGTGCTAGCAGCGTCGGGACAGGCTCGGGGGTCAGAGATACGCAGTATTTT

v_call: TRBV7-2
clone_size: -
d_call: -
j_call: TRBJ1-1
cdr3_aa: CASKKPTVNTEAFF
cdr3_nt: TGTGCCAGCAAAAAGCCGACAGTGAACACTGAAGCTTTCTTT

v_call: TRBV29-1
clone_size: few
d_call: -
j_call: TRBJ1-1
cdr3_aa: CSVVGSGRGTEAFF
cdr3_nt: TGCAGCGTTGTCGGTAGCGGGAGGGGCACTGAAGCTTTCTTT

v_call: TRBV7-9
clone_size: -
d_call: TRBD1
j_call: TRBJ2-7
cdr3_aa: CASSFPQGASSYEQYF
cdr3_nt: TGTGCCAGCAGCTTCCCCCAGGGGGCATCCTCCTACGAGCAGTACTTC